This T cell receptor (beta chain) was profiled in a study of T cell clones after liver transplantation. Overall study context: Apart from a few HCV-positive recipients, transplants were for non-autoimmune, non-viral reasons. At least one year of complete immunosuppression withdrawal without enzymes over twice normal defined tolerance.

Germline assignment: CDR1 WNHNN and CDR2 SYGVQD (reference sequence). This CDR3 spans 12 amino acids. Trimming removed 8 bases from V and 0 bases from J, with 8 bases in between. The table came from immunoSEQ multiplex PCR; TCRdb's copy has only in-frame clones and leaves some out. The sample records 60,000 or so clones, roughly three quarters being singletons. To note about this clone: The antigen remains undetermined.

Regarding the study as a whole: In a couple of subjects, few donor cells limited the measurable donor-reactive repertoire.

The TCR originated in a human patient who received a liver transplant. Some T cells may be supplied by the graft donor. The chain carries TRBV10-1 and TRBJ2-7, with D perhaps given as TRBD1 or TRBD2 (5 bases each). Material: CD4+ T cells from blood, obtained at the 22-month timepoint. The CDR3 nucleotides are TGCGCCAGCGGGACGAGCTCCTACGAGCAGTACTTC. This sequence encodes CASGTSSYEQYF.